This TCR beta chain was found in a study of beta chain features in type 1 diabetes (dated by TCRdb to the late 2010s). Regarding the study in general: Mean age, gender distribution, total cell number and subset yield did not differ between patients and healthy donors. A total of 107,917,701 sorted cells were examined across all samples, and the number of cells per subset was strongly correlated with RNA yield. In the study, TCRB repertoires of sorted circulating CD4+ T cell subsets from recently diagnosed type 1 diabetes patients were compared with those of matched healthy donors. Regulatory and stem cell-like memory subsets were isolated from only 8 patients and roughly 8 healthy donors, whereas naive and central memory subsets came from all 30 or so donors.

The entire isolated RNA was reverse transcribed using the High Capacity cDNA Reverse Transcription Kit, and thus expressed TCRB transcripts were sequenced. Deep immunoSEQ sequencing was performed on naive, central memory and regulatory T cell samples, with an average of roughly 3.6 million total reads per sample. Sorted cells were lysed in RLT buffer and RNA was extracted with DNase-treated RNeasy Micro or Mini kits, depending on cell number. To prevent cross-contamination, each cell subset was processed individually, whereas patient and healthy donor samples were processed jointly. TCRB sequences were amplified from cDNA with the immunoSEQ multiplex PCR, producing 87-bp fragments spanning the CDR3 region. Amplicons were sequenced on the Illumina HiSeq platform. As for the original processing: Synthetic template baselines were used to correct PCR bias computationally, reads within Hamming distance 2 were collapsed, and singletons that could not be merged were discarded. Reads were aligned to IMGT to assign V, D and J genes, CDR3 length, and insertions or deletions at six rearrangement sites. Within each subset, clonotype counts were normalized to sorted cell number, and only after that were true diversity and Gini coefficients computed with the tcR R package. The overlap coefficient, calculated on TCRB nucleotide sequences, was used to measure repertoire sharing. Out-of-frame TCRB sequences from naive cells were analyzed to stand in for the pre-selection repertoire. Not all clones reach the TCRdb copy of this immuneACCESS table, which keeps in-frame sequences only. Checked studies attribute under half of the gap to unresolved V genes and leave the rest unexplained. V, J and clone size were drawn from that table, and D and trimming were deduced from the DNA. The sample table shows hundreds of thousands of clones, and roughly 12% are seen once. The ten largest make up approximately 0.015% of the sample.

Trimming takes 3 bases from V and 0 bases from J, and the germline ends sit 9 bases apart. The CDR3 runs 15 amino acids, cysteine and phenylalanine included. Of the read, only the CDR3 DNA is kept; its 45 bases are in frame from base 1. CDR1 KGHSH and CDR2 LQKENI are derived from the germline V gene. From each donor, a single peripheral blood sample of 95 to 150 mL on average was drawn into heparinised tubes. A BD FACSAria II and a panel including CD45RO, CCR7, CD25, CD127, CD95 and CD27 were used to sort naive, central memory, regulatory and stem cell-like memory CD4+ T cells. Purity was above 95% for every sorted population. Right away, PBMCs were isolated by Lymphoprep density gradient centrifugation and were stained directly, with no culture step. To minimize batch effects, samples were stained and sorted in pairs, one healthy donor with one patient per experiment. This clone was detected a few times. Its antigen remains undetermined. Per-base quality was not reported, and no clone a single base away is much larger than it.

What the authors observed across the whole study: Patients with type 1 diabetes made fewer insertions and deleted more nucleotides at VDJ recombination sites, implying thymic rearrangement abnormalities. HLA sub-analyses involved small numbers of individuals, so any influence of HLA type on TCRB rearrangement remained unresolved. Shorter templates might have been favored by PCR, but patient and control samples were amplified and corrected together, so both groups would have been affected equally by any skew. In all four CD4+ subsets, TCRB CDR3 length was moderately but significantly shorter in type 1 diabetes patients. Naive, central memory and regulatory TCRB repertoires appeared to be more alike among patients than among healthy donors. Because cDNA rather than genomic DNA was sequenced, highly expressing activated cells could have been over-represented, although no difference in activation and CD3 levels was found between groups.

This sequence originates from a man aged 18 to 30 in good health. This sequence uses TRBV18 and TRBJ2-1; the D gene is unclear. The specimen was naive CD4+ T cells from blood. Read against the paper, the sample's cell subset or site label means: true naive CD4+ T cells. CDR3 region: CASSPGWSSYNEQFF. At the DNA level, the sequence is TGTGCCAGCTCACCTGGGTGGAGCTCCTACAATGAGCAGTTCTTC.